A single sample is the source of the 14 T cell receptor beta chains below, sequenced in a study of T cell responses to AZD1222 COVID-19 vaccine. Data came from immunoSEQ multiplex PCR; TCRdb stores just in-frame clones and leaves some out. Of roughly 130,000 clones in the sample, just over 85% were seen once. The material sequenced was peripheral blood, taken on day 0 of AZD1222 vaccination. These receptors were taken from an adult in good health.

This clone was recorded only once. V and J are TRBV5-4 and TRBJ1-1, with TRBD1 identical over 7 bases. J lost 6 bases, V lost 5 bases, and 7 bases had no gene match. The germline V gene has CDR1 SGHNT and CDR2 YYREEE (reference sequence). This CDR3 is 13 amino acids long. The CDR3: CASRLVGGSEAFF. DNA of the CDR3: TGTGCCAGCAGACTGGTAGGGGGCTCTGAAGCTTTCTTT.

The rearrangement uses TRBV13 and TRBJ2-7; TRBD1 is a possible D gene (6 bases). Deletions cut 5 bases from V and 1 base from J, with 12 bases between. The CDR3 spans 14 residues. Germline-derived CDR1 and CDR2 are PRHDT and FYEKMQ (reference sequence). The DNA of the CDR3 is TGTGCCAGCAGCCTTCGACAGGTATCCTACGAGCAGTACTTC. It encodes CASSLRQVSYEQYF.

The rearrangement joins TRBV5-1 to TRBJ2-5; 7 positions match TRBD2. The CDR3 sequence is 14 residues long. Germline V gene lookup returns CDR1 SGHRS and CDR2 YFSETQ. V lost 5 bases to trimming and J lost 1 base; unmatched junction nucleotides: 5. For the CDR3, the DNA is TGCGCCAGCAGGGGAGGGCCGATCCAAGAGACCCAGTACTTC. This gives the protein CASRGGPIQETQYF.

This chain uses TRBV5-8 with TRBJ1-1; no clear D. The CDR3 runs 13 residues. Deletions cut 1 base from V and 4 bases from J, with 8 bases between. In germline, CDR1 is SGHTS, CDR2 YDEGEE. The CDR3 DNA follows: TGTGCCAGCAGCTTGATAGGGTTCACTGAAGCTTTCTTT. It codes for CASSLIGFTEAFF. The whole variable domain, remainder taken from reference TRBV5-8 and TRBJ1-1, is EAGVTQSPTHLIKTRGQQATLRCSPISGHTSVYWYQQALGLGLQFLLWYDEGEERNRGNFPPRFSGRQFPNYSSELNVNALELEDSALYLCASSLIGFTEAFFGQGTRLTVV.

Regarding this clone: A junction end diverges from the germline sequence, so it may reflect a read error. The chain uses TRBV12-3 or TRBV12-4 and TRBJ2-7, with a possible D match to TRBD2 (6 bases). The CDR3 has 13 residues. The CDR3 region is CASSGPAGRRLTF. Written as DNA, the CDR3 is TGTGCCAGCAGTGGCCCCGCGGGAAGACGACTTACCTTC.

The CDR3 nucleotides read TGTGCCAGCAGCTCCCGGACCAACACCGGGGAGCTGTTTTTT. Its translation: CASSSRTNTGELFF. The rearrangement joins TRBV9 to TRBJ2-2; D unclear. V was shortened by 4 bases and J by 2 bases, with 9 bases between the two germline ends. The CDR3 is 14 residues long. CDR1 SGDLS and CDR2 YYNGEE come from the germline V gene.

The chain is built from TRBV5-1 and TRBJ2-7, with TRBD2 matching over 8 bases. J was trimmed by 3 bases and V by 3 bases; bases with no gene match: 5. Germline V lookup: CDR1 SGHRS, CDR2 YFSETQ. The CDR3 runs 14 residues. The CDR3 spells CASSSGLAGYEQYF. The CDR3 DNA reads TGCGCCAGCAGCTCCGGACTAGCCGGCTACGAGCAGTACTTC.

The chain recombines TRBV5-1 with TRBJ1-2; 9 bases align to TRBD1. Germline values: CDR1 SGHRS, CDR2 YFSETQ. V lost 4 bases, J lost 3 bases, and 10 bases stayed unmatched. This CDR3 has 16 residues. CDR3 DNA: TGCGCCAGCAGCCTACTGGGACAGGGAGGATACTATGGCTACACCTTC. Its protein is CASSLLGQGGYYGYTF.

The chain employs TRBV4-3 and TRBJ2-1; D is ambiguous. Germline CDR1 LGHNA, CDR2 YSLEER. The V and J ends lost 2 bases and 5 bases respectively, with 13 bases between them. The CDR3 totals 15 residues. The CDR3 loop reads CASSQTLELNNEQFF. As DNA, the CDR3 is TGCGCCAGCAGCCAAACCTTGGAGCTTAACAATGAGCAGTTCTTC.

This clone was found once. The chain uses TRBV10-1 and TRBJ2-1; 7 nucleotides match TRBD1. Per germline, CDR1 WNHNN and CDR2 SYGVQD (reference sequence). The CDR3 covers 15 residues. With V trimmed by 5 bases and J by 5 bases, 9 bases remained unmatched. The CDR3 DNA reads as TGCGCCAGCAGTCGGACGGGACAGCCCAACAATGAGCAGTTCTTC. It codes for CASSRTGQPNNEQFF.

This chain uses TRBV24-1 with TRBJ2-1; possible D gene TRBD2, 5 bases. The germline V gene has CDR1 KGHDR and CDR2 SFDVKD. Trimming pared 2 bases from V and 0 bases from J, leaving 10 bases between. The CDR3 contains 16 residues. The CDR3 nucleotides read TGTGCCACCAGTGATTCGAAAGGGAGCTCCTACAATGAGCAGTTCTTC. It codes for CATSDSKGSSYNEQFF.

The gene calls are TRBV6-4 and TRBJ1-2; D uncertain. This CDR3 contains 11 residues. CDR1 is MRHNA and CDR2 is SNTAGT in the germline V gene. Trimming shortened V by 9 bases and J by 6 bases, and 11 bases separated the two germline ends. DNA for the CDR3: TGTGCCAGGTTACGACGGGATGGCTACACCTTC. As protein: CARLRRDGYTF.

The rearrangement joins TRBV2 to TRBJ2-3; TRBD1 is a possible D gene (5 bases). This CDR3 region has 13 residues. Germline CDR1 reads SNHLY; CDR2 reads FYNNEI. Trimming stripped 11 bases from V and 3 bases from J, with 15 bases between. The CDR3 loop is CALAGSWTDTQYF. The DNA for the CDR3 is TGTGCCCTTGCAGGGTCCTGGACAGATACGCAGTATTTT.

The chain joins TRBV10-1 to TRBJ2-7; D is unresolved. V dropped 6 bases and J dropped 0 bases, with 12 bases sitting between them. The CDR3 covers 14 residues. Germline assignment: CDR1 WNHNN and CDR2 SYGVQD (reference sequence). The CDR3 loop reads CASSRHGDSYEQYF. The CDR3 bases are TGCGCCAGCAGCCGTCATGGAGACTCCTACGAGCAGTACTTC.